What follows are 32 T cell receptor beta chains derived from one specimen sequenced in a study of molecular identifiers for immune sequencing clone quantification. TCRdb reanalysed the PCR reads using MiXCR and keeps one entry per CDR3 protein. The repertoire has about half a million distinct CDR3 sequences, about a fifth of them found once; the top ten carry 0.84%. The sequenced material came from naive CD8+ T cells from blood, with Jurkat cell RNA spiked in. Subset: FACS-sorted CD8+CD4-CCR7+CD45RA+ naive T cells. Receptors were obtained from a human donor in good health. Some libraries in this study had Jurkat cell RNA spiked in.

Many counts were recorded for this clonotype. The chain joins TRBV7-9 to TRBJ1-3; possibly TRBD1 for D (6 bases). Germline CDR1 and CDR2: SEHNR and FQNEAQ (reference sequence). This CDR3 has 18 residues. The germline V and J ends were trimmed by 4 bases and 0 bases, with 19 bases remaining between them. DNA for the CDR3: TGTGCCAGCAGCTATACACCCGGACAGCCATCCTCTGGAAACACCATATATTTT. This sequence encodes CASSYTPGQPSSGNTIYF.

A few counts support this clonotype. The chain uses TRBV11-2 and TRBJ2-2; D may be TRBD2 (5 bases). The germline V and J ends were trimmed by 8 bases and 3 bases, with 16 bases remaining between them. Germline assignment: CDR1 SGHAT and CDR2 FQNNGV. The CDR3 is 15 residues long. The DNA for the CDR3 is TGTGCCAGCCTCGATATGGGAGAGTACACCGGGGAGCTGTTTTTT. It translates to CASLDMGEYTGELFF.

This clonotype was observed at least ten times. The chain carries TRBV29-1 and TRBJ2-1, with D perhaps matching TRBD1 (5 bases). The germline gives CDR1 SQVTM, CDR2 ANQGSEA. The V gene lost 3 bases and the J gene lost 2 bases, with 11 bases spanning the gap. CDR3 length: 14 amino acids. CDR3 bases: TGCAGCGTTGAGGTCAGGGCAGCCTACAATGAGCAGTTCTTC. Translation: CSVEVRAAYNEQFF.

This clonotype has just a few counts. This rearrangement joins TRBV20-1 to TRBJ2-7; the D is unclear. V shed 2 bases and J shed 3 bases, with 8 bases lying between them. The germline V gene encodes CDR1 DFQATT and CDR2 SNEGSKA (reference sequence). This CDR3 spans 12 amino acids. The DNA of the CDR3 is TGCAGTGCTAGAAATTCGAGCTACGAGCAGTACTTC. Its translation: CSARNSSYEQYF.

CDR3 region: CSARDPTGSNEQFF. In DNA form, the CDR3 reads TGCAGTGCTAGAGATCCGACAGGATCCAATGAGCAGTTCTTC. The chain carries TRBV20-1 and TRBJ2-1; weak D call: TRBD1 (6 bases). The CDR3 totals 14 residues. The V end lost 0 bases, the J end lost 6 bases, and 12 bases lay between the germline ends. The V gene's germline CDR1 is DFQATT and CDR2 SNEGSKA (reference sequence).

At least ten counts were recorded for this clonotype. The chain joins TRBV19 to TRBJ2-2; 10 bases agree with TRBD1. Trimming took 8 bases from V and 2 from J; bases not matched to a gene: 8. This CDR3 has 16 residues. CDR1 LNHDA and CDR2 SQIVND come from the germline V gene (reference sequence). The CDR3 reads CASGPGQGINTGELFF. The DNA for the CDR3 is TGTGCCAGTGGACCGGGACAGGGGATTAACACCGGGGAGCTGTTTTTT. Complete variable domain (other parts from reference TRBV19 and TRBJ2-2): DGGITQSPKYLFRKEGQNVTLSCEQNLNHDAMYWYRQDPGQGLRLIYYSQIVNDFQKGDIAEGYSVSREKKESFPLTVTSAQKNPTAFYLCASGPGQGINTGELFFGEGSRLTVL.

At least ten counts were recorded for this clonotype. The chain carries TRBV28 and TRBJ2-6; D is tentatively TRBD1 or TRBD2 (5 bases each). This CDR3 comprises 16 residues. Between the trimmed V and J ends, which lost 8 bases and 0 bases, there was a span of 14 bases. The germline gives CDR1 MDHEN, CDR2 SYDVKM. The CDR3 nucleotides are TGTGCCAGCCAAGCTTTGAGGGGCTCTGGGGCCAACGTCCTGACTTTC. As protein: CASQALRGSGANVLTF.

This clonotype was detected many times. The rearrangement joins TRBV5-4 to TRBJ1-5; D is unresolved. Trimming shortened V by 0 bases and J by 7 bases, and 8 bases separated the two germline ends. The CDR3 consists of 13 residues. Germline values: CDR1 SGHNT, CDR2 YYREEE (reference sequence). CDR3 bases: TGTGCCAGCAGCTTGGGGGCGGCCCAGCCCCAGCATTTT. This encodes CASSLGAAQPQHF.

J is TRBJ2-3 and V is TRBV4-3; TRBD2 agrees at 7 bases. CDR1 is LGHNA and CDR2 is YSLEER in the germline V gene. Trimming removed 3 bases from V and 2 bases from J; junction bases left unmatched: 8. The CDR3 is 16 residues long. Here the CDR3 reads CASSHESSGITDTQYF. CDR3 nucleotides: TGCGCCAGCAGCCACGAGTCTAGCGGTATCACAGATACGCAGTATTTT.

Comment on this clonotype: A much larger clone lies a single base off, so this may be a read error. The rearrangement links TRBV14 to TRBJ1-1, with 10 positions matching TRBD1. CDR3 length: 15 residues. Germline lookup yields CDR1 SGHDN and CDR2 FVKESK. V was clipped by 2 bases and J by 6 bases; unmatched bases: 6. CDR3 in amino acids: CASSQMGQGWAEAFF. CDR3 nucleotide sequence: TGTGCCAGCAGCCAAATGGGACAGGGGTGGGCTGAAGCTTTCTTT.

In its sample, this clonotype was seen many times. V usage is TRBV14 and J usage is TRBJ1-4, with 7 bases identical to TRBD1. CDR3 size: 16 residues. Germline V gives CDR1 SGHDN, CDR2 FVKESK. J was trimmed by 8 bases and V by 1 base; bases with no gene match: 10. CDR3 in DNA: TGTGCCAGCAGCCAAGCGACAGCAGGGGGATTAGAAAAACTGTTTTTT. This translates into CASSQATAGGLEKLFF.

In DNA, the CDR3 is TGTGCCAGCAGTTTAGTACGCGGGCCCTACGAGCAGTACTTC. Translation: CASSLVRGPYEQYF. The chain recombines TRBV28 with TRBJ2-7; D might be TRBD2 (5 bases). With 2 bases removed from V and 2 bases from J, the gap between germline ends came to 10 bases. In germline, CDR1 is MDHEN, CDR2 SYDVKM. CDR3 length: 14 residues.

This clonotype showed up many times. The genes are TRBV3-1 and TRBJ2-2, with D unresolved. CDR3 length equals 15 residues. CDR1 is LGHDT, CDR2 YNNKEL, per germline (reference sequence). V was clipped by 0 bases and J by 0 bases, with 5 bases between them. The CDR3: CASSQEQTNTGELFF. The CDR3 coding sequence is TGTGCCAGCAGCCAAGAACAAACGAACACCGGGGAGCTGTTTTTT.

The chain is built from TRBV12-3 or TRBV12-4 and TRBJ2-1; possibly TRBD2 for D (6 bases). This CDR3 spans 15 amino acids. The V end lost 4 bases, the J end lost 5 bases, and 15 bases lay between the germline ends. The CDR3 loop reads CASSSSGRPHNEQFF. CDR3 sequence (DNA): TGTGCCAGCAGTTCCAGCGGGCGACCACACAATGAGCAGTTCTTC.

This clonotype came up a few times. The V gene is TRBV11-2, the J gene TRBJ2-1; 15 bases match TRBD2. Germline V CDR1 and CDR2: SGHAT, FQNNGV. J lost 10 bases, V lost 0 bases, and 10 bases had no gene match. The CDR3 has 18 residues. The CDR3 spells CASSLDGLAGGPWLEQFF. The CDR3 nucleotides read TGTGCCAGCAGCTTAGATGGACTAGCGGGGGGGCCATGGCTAGAGCAGTTCTTC.

A remark on this clonotype: This may be a read error, as it is one base from a much larger clone. The chain recombines TRBV12-3 or TRBV12-4 with TRBJ2-2, with TRBD2 identical over 10 bases. The V segment lost 11 bases and the J segment 4 bases; nucleotides outside the gene matches: 10. CDR3 length equals 15 residues. The CDR3 region has the DNA TGTGCCGGCCAAGGACTAGCGGACCGCACCGGGGAGCTGTTTTTT. Encoded protein: CAGQGLADRTGELFF.

The chain is built from TRBV7-3 and TRBJ2-1; D is ambiguous. Germline V CDR1 and CDR2: SGHTA, FQGTGA. V lost 2 bases, J lost 0 bases, and 11 bases lay in between. The CDR3 is 16 residues long. The CDR3 protein is CASSLGVDSSYNEQFF. DNA for the CDR3: TGTGCCAGCAGCTTAGGCGTGGATAGCTCCTACAATGAGCAGTTCTTC.

This chain connects TRBV30 to TRBJ2-5; D unclear. The CDR3 length is 13 residues. V was cut by 0 bases and J by 4 bases, with 9 bases left in between. Germline assignment: CDR1 GTSNPN and CDR2 SVGIG (reference sequence). The CDR3 protein is CAWSVLWRETQYF. The CDR3 DNA sequence: TGTGCCTGGAGTGTATTGTGGCGAGAGACCCAGTACTTC.

There are many counts of this clonotype. This chain connects TRBV5-5 to TRBJ1-5, with a weak D call TRBD1 (5 bases). This CDR3 contains 15 residues. Germline lookup yields CDR1 SGHKS and CDR2 YYEKEE (reference sequence). With 2 bases removed from V and 4 bases from J, the gap between germline ends came to 13 bases. The DNA of the CDR3 is TGTGCCAGCAGCTTCTTTAGCGGGACGAATCAGCCCCAGCATTTT. Translated: CASSFFSGTNQPQHF.

This clonotype came up once. An end of the junction differs from the germline gene, which may be a read error. The V gene is TRBV7-9, the J gene TRBJ2-5; 8 bases are a match to TRBD1. Germline V gene data show CDR1 as SEHNR and CDR2 as FQNEAQ (reference sequence). The CDR3 has 14 residues. The CDR3: CAGSSGTGEETQYF. The DNA for the CDR3 is TGTGCCGGCAGCTCAGGGACAGGAGAAGAGACCCAGTACTTC.

This clonotype was seen many times. Here the CDR3 DNA reads TGTGCCAGCAGTTTAGCGGGACTGGGGGATACGCAGTATTTT. This codes for CASSLAGLGDTQYF. The chain recombines TRBV12-3 or TRBV12-4 with TRBJ2-3; D possibly corresponds to TRBD2 (6 bases). V was pared by 0 bases and J by 6 bases, with 10 bases between. This CDR3 has 14 amino acids.

The CDR3 DNA sequence: TGTGCCAGCAGCTTAGAGTTCGGGACAGGGATCGGCTACAATGAGCAGTTCTTC. It codes for CASSLEFGTGIGYNEQFF. The chain recombines TRBV13 with TRBJ2-1; 9 nucleotides line up with TRBD1. Germline-derived CDR1 and CDR2 are PRHDT and FYEKMQ (reference sequence). CDR3 length equals 18 residues. J was trimmed by 3 bases and V by 1 base; bases with no gene match: 10.

Note on this clonotype: A much larger clone lies one base from this, so it may be a read error. The rearrangement uses TRBV7-8 and TRBJ1-1, with D unresolved. In germline, CDR1 is SGHVS, CDR2 FQNEAQ. The CDR3 sequence is 17 residues long. CDR3 loop: CAGSLALPVSVGTEAFF. The CDR3 DNA is TGTGCCGGCAGCTTAGCCCTTCCCGTAAGCGTGGGCACTGAAGCTTTCTTT.

This clonotype has at least ten counts. The chain joins TRBV20-1 to TRBJ2-4; 9 positions agree with TRBD1. The CDR3 is made up of 13 amino acids. V gave up 6 bases and J gave up 3 bases; unmatched junction bases: 3. The germline V gene has CDR1 DFQATT and CDR2 SNEGSKA (reference sequence). CDR3 sequence: CSARQGDKNIQYF. In nucleotides, the CDR3 is TGCAGTGCACGACAGGGGGACAAAAACATTCAGTACTTC.

This clonotype was picked up many times. The chain links TRBV4-1 to TRBJ2-7, with D possibly being TRBD1 (6 bases). The CDR3 runs to 15 residues. CDR1 and CDR2 (germline): MGHRA, YSYEKL. The V and J ends lost 3 bases and 0 bases respectively, with 12 bases between them. The CDR3 sequence: CASSQRTESSYEQYF. In DNA, the CDR3 is TGCGCCAGCAGCCAGAGGACAGAGAGCTCCTACGAGCAGTACTTC.

The chain carries TRBV20-1 and TRBJ2-7; D may correspond to TRBD1 or TRBD2 (5 bases each). The CDR3 has 16 amino acids. Looked up from germline, CDR1 is DFQATT and CDR2 is SNEGSKA (reference sequence). Deletions cut 0 bases from V and 3 bases from J, with 18 bases between. The CDR3 here is CSARDGAGSGVYEQYF. DNA for the CDR3: TGCAGTGCTAGAGATGGGGCAGGGAGTGGTGTCTACGAGCAGTACTTC.

This clonotype was counted only a few times. This chain joins TRBV6-1 and TRBJ1-2; 11 bases match TRBD1. This CDR3 has 12 residues. V lost 8 bases, J lost 10 bases, and 6 bases stayed unmatched. Germline assignment: CDR1 MNHNS and CDR2 SASEGT. CDR3: CASGGTGGFYTF. The CDR3 region has the DNA TGTGCCAGCGGTGGGACAGGGGGATTCTACACCTTC.

The table lists this clonotype with many counts. The J gene is TRBJ2-7, the V gene TRBV20-1; 7 positions agree with TRBD2. This CDR3 region has 12 residues. The V gene end was trimmed by 7 bases and the J gene end by 4 bases; junction bases not matched to a gene: 7. Germline V gene data show CDR1 as DFQATT and CDR2 as SNEGSKA (reference sequence). For the CDR3, the DNA is TGCAGTGGGGCGGGAGCAAGGTACGAGCAGTACTTC. This sequence encodes CSGAGARYEQYF.

The chain is built from TRBV19 and TRBJ1-5; D is uncertain. Germline V gene sequence: CDR1 LNHDA, CDR2 SQIVND (reference sequence). The CDR3 sequence is 14 residues long. The V end lost 4 bases, the J end lost 4 bases, and 11 bases lay between the germline ends. The CDR3 DNA sequence: TGTGCCAGTAGTAACCCTTGGGGTAATCAGCCCCAGCATTTT. It encodes CASSNPWGNQPQHF.

As regards this clonotype: Mismatch with germline at one junction end may stem from a read error. The V call is TRBV28, the J call TRBJ2-7; the D gene could be TRBD1 or TRBD2 (5 bases each). Germline lookup yields CDR1 MDHEN and CDR2 SYDVKM. This CDR3 has 12 amino acids. The DNA for the CDR3 is TGTGCCAGCAGCCTCGGGGCCTACGGGCAGTACTTC. This encodes CASSLGAYGQYF. The full variable domain, with the rest looked up from reference TRBV28 and TRBJ2-7, is DVKVTQSSRYLVKRTGEKVFLECVQDMDHENMFWYRQDPGLGLRLIYFSYDVKMKEKGDIPEGYSVSREKKERFSLILESASTNQTSMYLCASSLGAYGQYFGPGTRLTVT.

Comments on this clonotype: It may be a read error: a sequence one base away is much more abundant. The chain employs TRBV7-2 and TRBJ2-7, with 8 bases aligning to TRBD1. Germline CDR1 is SGHTA and CDR2 is FQGNSA. There are 14 residues in the CDR3. CDR3 sequence (DNA): TGTGTCAGCAGCCACGGGACAGGACCGTACGAGCAGTACTTC. It translates to CVSSHGTGPYEQYF.

This clonotype was counted ten times or more. This sequence joins TRBV4-3 and TRBJ2-3, with TRBD1 identical over 9 bases. Germline CDR1 LGHNA, CDR2 YSLEER. The CDR3 runs to 16 residues. J gave up 0 bases and V 1 base, and 2 bases lay outside the gene matches. Written as DNA, the CDR3 is TGCGCCAGCAGCCAAGGGACAGGGGCTAGCACAGATACGCAGTATTTT. Protein sequence: CASSQGTGASTDTQYF.